This entry is about one TCR beta chain. Its antigen is still unknown. The sample is drawn from a study of cytomegalovirus exposure and HLA in healthy donors. Assay: immunoSEQ multiplex PCR; the TCRdb copy retains only in-frame clones and omits some. The sample holds under 400,000 clones, roughly 88% seen once. The donors were part of the approximately 120-subject validation cohort, which stood apart from the roughly 700-subject first cohort. General observations from the study: Most TCR sequences proved rare, with some public TCRs found in many donors. A subsequent analysis found that TCR clusters from the first cohort also tended to co-occur in the 120 or so validation repertoires, with approximately 95% of cluster scores above 0. Per published reports, the classifier diagnosed cytomegalovirus status with high specificity and sensitivity.

The source of this sequence is a man aged 25-40 years in good health and CMV-seronegative. Sequenced input: PBMCs.

CDR3 DNA: TGTGCCAGCAGCCCTACAGGGAGTACTAACTATGGCTACACCTTC. This translates into CASSPTGSTNYGYTF. The chain carries TRBV5-6 and TRBJ1-2; D may be TRBD1 (6 bases). Trimming removed 4 bases from V and 0 bases from J, with 13 bases in between. The germline CDR1 and CDR2 sequences are SGHDT and YYEEEE. This CDR3 comprises 15 residues.